This T cell receptor beta chain was documented in a study of monozygotic twins with inflammatory bowel disease. Whole-study results and caveats: Neither one strong signal nor one clonotype associated with IBD was supported. Sharing of clonotypes with others was lower in IBD patients than in healthy twins, and this was especially so with disease activity.

The UMIs contained a 6-nucleotide sample barcode. They were added by template switching during cDNA synthesis. After re-calling the 5' RACE reads, TCRdb lists one entry per CDR3 protein, DNA absent. In all, the sample yields approximately 380,000 distinct CDR3 sequences. Regarding this clonotype: Antigen specificity is unknown.

The CDR3 contains 13 residues. The germline V gene has CDR1 MNHEY and CDR2 SMNVEV (reference sequence). The sequence was collected from a human donor with ulcerative colitis or Crohn's disease, or a healthy co-twin of an affected twin (not recorded which). The sequencing input was blood. J is TRBJ2-4 and V is TRBV27. The CDR3 here is CASSDVAKNIQYF.